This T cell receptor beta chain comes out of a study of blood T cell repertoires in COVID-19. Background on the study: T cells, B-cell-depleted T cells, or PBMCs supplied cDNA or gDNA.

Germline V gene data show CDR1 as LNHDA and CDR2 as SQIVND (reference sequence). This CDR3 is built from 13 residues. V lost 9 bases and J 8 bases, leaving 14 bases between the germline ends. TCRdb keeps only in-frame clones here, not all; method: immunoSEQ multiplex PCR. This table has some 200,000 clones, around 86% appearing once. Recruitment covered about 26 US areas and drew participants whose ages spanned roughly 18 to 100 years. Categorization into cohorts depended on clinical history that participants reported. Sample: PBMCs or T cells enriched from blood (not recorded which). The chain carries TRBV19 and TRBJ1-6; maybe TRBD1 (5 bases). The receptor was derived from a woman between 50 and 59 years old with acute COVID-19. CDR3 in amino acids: CASRTRADSPLHF. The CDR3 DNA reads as TGTGCCAGCCGGACCAGGGCGGATTCACCCCTCCACTTT.